The present T cell receptor (beta chain) was sequenced within a study of T cell clonality in common variable immunodeficiency. Findings of the study overall: Compared with healthy controls, CVID subjects showed increased TCRbeta clonality, mostly in about a third.

The CDR3 loop spans 12 amino acids. CDR1 DFQATT and CDR2 SNEGSKA come from the germline V gene (reference sequence). Trimming cost V 6 bases and J 7 bases, with 10 bases left between them. This clone came up many times. Its antigen remains unknown. Sequencing ends 3 residues short of the CDR3 end; the germline J gene provides the rest. Additional DNA sequences in this sample encode the identical CDR3. Caucasian heritage predominated among both patients and controls. Control and CVID samples contributed equal amounts of genomic DNA. Libraries were prepared by immunoSEQ multiplex PCR; TCRdb keeps only in-frame clonotypes and omits some of them. This sample comprises 45,000 to 55,000 clones, none seen once only.

Sequencing was performed on peripheral blood mononuclear cells. The TCR sequence derives from a person aged 18-69 years in good health. The J gene is TRBJ1-6, the V gene TRBV20-1; D perhaps matches TRBD1 (6 bases). The sequenced CDR3 bases are TGCAGTGCCGGTCAGGGGAATTCACCC. This gives the protein CSAGQGNSP. The complete CDR3 reads CSAGQGNSPLHF.